A single sample is the source of the 3 T cell receptor beta chains below, sequenced in a study of blood T cells in healthy people across ages. A J-beta primer mix and a sample-barcoded 5' primer were used in a second PCR of roughly 6 to 12 cycles. TCRdb recomputed calls from the 5' RACE reads with MiXCR, one row per CDR3 protein. The sample holds 1.5 million to 2 million distinct CDR3 sequences, roughly 43% seen once. Sequencing was done on a sample of blood. Receptors originate from a human donor in good health.

The rearrangement links TRBV20-1 to TRBJ1-1; perhaps TRBD1 as D (6 bases). V lost 6 bases, J lost 5 bases, and 19 bases lay in between. The CDR3 has 14 residues. Looked up from germline, CDR1 is DFQATT and CDR2 is SNEGSKA (reference sequence). In nucleotides, the CDR3 is TGCAGTGCAAAAAATAAGAGGGGGAATACTGAAGCTTTCTTT. As protein: CSAKNKRGNTEAFF.

The V call is TRBV9, the J call TRBJ2-3, with 11 bases aligning to TRBD1. This CDR3 spans 17 amino acids. Germline loops: CDR1 SGDLS, CDR2 YYNGEE. V lost 3 bases and J lost 5; bases outside the gene matches: 11. The CDR3 coding sequence is TGTGCCAGCAGCGACCAACTGGACAGGGGGCTCCAAGATACGCAGTATTTT. The encoded protein is CASSDQLDRGLQDTQYF.

The V call is TRBV29-1, the J call TRBJ2-1; 7 bases are shared with TRBD1. CDR1 and CDR2 from the germline V gene are SQVTM and ANQGSEA. This CDR3 contains 12 residues. The junction had 6 bases not matched to a gene; V was cut back by 3 bases and J by 10 bases. CDR3 sequence: CSVDRGREEQFF. Here the CDR3 DNA reads TGCAGCGTTGATAGGGGGCGTGAAGAGCAGTTCTTC.